This TCR beta chain emerged from a study of T cells after yellow fever vaccination. General study points: Post-booster samples contained most primary-vaccination clones (about 95% CD4, almost 90% CD8).

TCRdb independently ran MiXCR on the 5' RACE reads; one entry per CDR3 protein. The sample lists hundreds of thousands of distinct CDR3 sequences; around an eighth were seen once. About this clonotype: Its antigen is as yet unknown.

Germline V gene data show CDR1 as DFQATT and CDR2 as SNEGSKA (reference sequence). The germline V and J ends were trimmed by 1 base and 4 bases, with 19 bases remaining between them. The CDR3 has 16 amino acids. Here the sequenced sample was PBMCs, taken on the day of the yellow fever booster vaccination. This chain joins TRBV20-1 and TRBJ1-1; a weak D match, TRBD1 (5 bases). The clonotype was recovered from a man under 40 who received the YFV17D yellow fever vaccine. Here the CDR3 DNA reads TGCAGTGCTAGAGGTCCGGCAGGGTGGCGAAGCACTGAAGCTTTCTTT. Translated: CSARGPAGWRSTEAFF.